These 2 T cell receptor beta chains were all obtained from the same sample, sequenced in a study of breast tumors, draining lymph nodes, adjacent tissues. Samples came from axillary lymph nodes draining the breast cancer. TCRdb fed the multiplex PCR reads into MiXCR, producing one record per CDR3 protein. The sample shows 83,000 or so distinct CDR3 sequences, roughly 20% of them seen only once. The sequencing input was axillary lymph node tissue. The receptors shown here come from a female donor with breast cancer. Some clones in this sample may be carry-over from other donors' samples.

The J gene is TRBJ2-2, the V gene TRBV5-1; D gene uncertain. Between the trimmed V and J ends, which lost 0 bases and 3 bases, there was a span of 9 bases. Germline V gene lookup returns CDR1 SGHRS and CDR2 YFSETQ. The CDR3 covers 15 residues. The CDR3 loop reads CASSLAAGYTGELFF. The CDR3 DNA sequence: TGCGCCAGCAGCTTGGCAGCAGGTTACACCGGGGAGCTGTTTTTT. Together with reference TRBV5-1 and TRBJ2-2, the CDR3 gives the full variable domain: KAGVTQTPRYLIKTRGQQVTLSCSPISGHRSVSWYQQTPGQGLQFLFEYFSETQRNKGNFPGRFSGRQFSNSRSEMNVSTLELGDSALYLCASSLAAGYTGELFFGEGSRLTVL.

Points on this clonotype: One junction end does not reproduce the germline sequence, and a read error may be involved. The J gene is TRBJ2-1, the V gene TRBV7-2, with TRBD1 matching over 8 bases. CDR1 SGHTA and CDR2 FQGNSA come from the germline V gene. This CDR3 is 16 amino acids long. Here the CDR3 DNA reads TGTGCCAGCAGGCCCGGGACAGGTAGCTCCTACAATGGGCAGTTCTTC. Translated: CASRPGTGSSYNGQFF. Full variable domain (outside the CDR3, taken from reference TRBV7-2 and TRBJ2-1): GAGVSQSPSNKVTEKGKDVELRCDPISGHTALYWYRQSLGQGLEFLIYFQGNSAPDKSGLPSDRFSAERTGGSVSTLTIQRTQQEDSAVYLCASRPGTGSSYNGQFFGPGTRLTVL.